This TCR beta chain comes out of a study of response to subunit inactivated influenza vaccine. Study-wide findings and caveats: Few additional T cells are recruited per seasonal influenza vaccination, authors suggested.

This clonotype was observed at least ten times. The antigen remains unidentified. TCRdb re-called the RT-PCR reads with MiXCR, one entry per CDR3 protein. Of 450,000 to 700,000 distinct CDR3 sequences in the sample, around 15% were seen once. The germline gives CDR1 DFQATT, CDR2 SNEGSKA (reference sequence). Trimming removed 1 base at V and 5 bases at J, with 6 bases between. The CDR3 runs 11 residues. V gene TRBV20-1 combines with J gene TRBJ2-7; D remains ambiguous. This TCR derives from a man aged 50-60 years who received an inactivated influenza vaccine. The specimen comprised PBMCs from blood, sampled approximately 12 days after vaccination. The CDR3 reads CSARVINEQYF. CDR3 in DNA: TGCAGTGCTAGAGTCATCAACGAGCAGTACTTC.